The present T cell receptor (beta chain) was sequenced within a study of OX40 agonist ivuxolimab in advanced cancers. There are a few counts of this clone. The data were produced by immunoSEQ multiplex PCR, yet TCRdb's version contains in-frame clones alone and is incomplete. The sample records roughly 80,000 clones, 85% being singletons. CDR1 is SQVTM, CDR2 ANQGSEA, per germline. V lost 7 bases, J lost 7 bases, and 11 bases stayed unmatched. The CDR3 loop spans 13 amino acids. This receptor was identified in an adult with an advanced solid tumor such as melanoma, head and neck, liver or kidney cancer. The chain employs TRBV29-1 and TRBJ2-7, with 9 bases matching TRBD2. The sample was CD4+ or CD8+ T cells sorted from blood, taken in a trial of the OX40 agonist ivuxolimab. CDR3 sequence reads: CSGGGATSGEQYF. In DNA, the CDR3 is TGCAGCGGCGGGGGGGCCACAAGCGGGGAGCAGTACTTC.